Below, 6 T cell receptor beta chains from the same sample are listed, as sequenced in a study of shared clonotypes between healthy human individuals. CD45RO-negative cells were positively selected for CCR7, leaving out terminally differentiated effector memory CD45RA+ cells. Measured with immunoSEQ multiplex PCR; TCRdb has only the in-frame clones, and not every one. The repertoire holds more than 2 million clones, with approximately 94% as singletons. The source material was naive CD8+ T cells sorted from blood. The receptors shown here come from a young man in good health.

The chain links TRBV7-6 to TRBJ1-2, with 8 bases aligning to TRBD1. The CDR3 loop spans 16 amino acids. Trimming took 0 bases from V and 4 from J; bases not matched to a gene: 7. Germline values: CDR1 SGHVS, CDR2 FNYEAQ. As DNA, the CDR3 is TGTGCCAGCAGCTTAGCGCTGGGACAGGCCCCCTATGGCTACACCTTC. Its protein product is CASSLALGQAPYGYTF.

A note on this clone: This clone may be a read error of a much larger clone one base away. Additional DNA sequences in this sample encode the identical CDR3. The CDR3 loop is CASSLGTDTQYF. The CDR3 bases are TGTGCCAGCAGCTTGGGCACAGATACGCAGTATTTT. The genes are TRBV11-1 and TRBJ2-3; D uncertain. Germline V gene sequence: CDR1 SGHAT, CDR2 FQDESV (reference sequence). This CDR3 is 12 amino acids long. V dropped 3 bases and J dropped 1 base, with 2 bases sitting between them.

The chain couples TRBV4-1 to TRBJ2-7; unclear D gene. V lost 0 bases to trimming and J lost 1 base, with 10 bases between them. Per germline, CDR1 MGHRA and CDR2 YSYEKL. CDR3 length: 15 amino acids. The CDR3 here is CASSQDWGTSYEQYF. The CDR3 coding sequence is TGCGCCAGCAGCCAAGATTGGGGAACGTCCTACGAGCAGTACTTC.

V and J are TRBV11-1 and TRBJ2-7; the D gene is possibly TRBD1 (5 bases). The CDR3 extends over 13 amino acids. In germline, CDR1 is SGHAT, CDR2 FQDESV (reference sequence). V was pared by 7 bases and J by 2 bases, with 12 bases between. CDR3 protein: CASTQAGTYEQYF. CDR3 nucleotide sequence: TGTGCCAGCACACAGGCTGGGACCTACGAGCAGTACTTC. The variable domain in full, with the rest retrieved from reference TRBV11-1 and TRBJ2-7, is EAEVAQSPRYKITEKSQAVAFWCDPISGHATLYWYRQILGQGPELLVQFQDESVVDDSQLPKDRFSAERLKGVDSTLKIQPAELGDSAMYLCASTQAGTYEQYFGPGTRLTVT.

Written as DNA, the CDR3 is TGTGCCAGTAGTATCTCGTCCCGGAACGAGCAGTACTTC. Translation: CASSISSRNEQYF. The chain joins TRBV19 to TRBJ2-7, with D unresolved. The CDR3 consists of 13 residues. The germline CDR1 and CDR2 sequences are LNHDA and SQIVND (reference sequence). Trimming shortened V by 3 bases and J by 5 bases, and 11 bases separated the two germline ends.

The chain joins TRBV7-9 to TRBJ1-6; D uncertain. The V and J ends lost 5 bases and 10 bases respectively, with 6 bases between them. Per germline, CDR1 SEHNR and CDR2 FQNEAQ (reference sequence). This CDR3 is 11 amino acids long. For the CDR3, the DNA is TGTGCCAGCAGCGCCCAATCACCCCTCCACTTT. Encoded protein: CASSAQSPLHF.